This TCR beta chain was identified in a study of cytomegalovirus exposure and HLA in healthy donors. Germline V lookup: CDR1 MNHEY, CDR2 SVGAGI. The CDR3 contains 13 residues. This PCR relied on a set of 60 Vbeta primers and 13 Jbeta primers. TCRdb's copy holds only in-frame clones and misses some; the assay was immunoSEQ multiplex PCR. Seen here are more than 130,000 clones, around 76% observed once, and the top ten hold almost 4%. This receptor was obtained from a man aged 18 to 30 in good health and CMV-seronegative. The sequenced material came from PBMCs. The V and J genes are TRBV6-5 and TRBJ2-5; 9 positions match TRBD2. The J call is doubtful: the DNA matches TRBJ2-7 better. The DNA for the CDR3 is TGTGCCACCTTAGCGGGAGCCACCGACGAGCAGTACTTC. Translating it yields CATLAGATDEQYF.